This entry features one TCR beta chain sequence. Its antigen is currently not known. No base quality information exists; no much larger clone differs at one position. V trim: 7 bases; J trim: 5 bases; unmatched bases: 16. Reading the germline V gene gives CDR1 SQVTM and CDR2 ANQGSEA. From the cysteine up to the phenylalanine, the CDR3 has a length of 15 residues. Only the CDR3 portion is preserved as DNA: 45 bases, with reading frame beginning at the first base. This specimen comes from a study of CD8 T cells in Susac syndrome (dated by TCRdb to the late 2010s). Some background on the complete study: The study used repertoire sequencing to test whether antigen drove CD8+ T cell activation and differentiation in Susac syndrome. Summary of the overall study and its limitations: The study acknowledged that relatively few individuals were included in the TCR sequencing and HLA analysis.

Peripheral blood CD8+ and CD4+ T cells from healthy donors, Susac syndrome patients and multiple sclerosis patients were profiled using high-throughput TCR beta sequencing. The healthy donors served as controls matched for age and sex. Bulk CD8+ and CD4+ T cells were purified by magnetic negative isolation, whereas CD8+ TEMRA cells were enriched by FACS. Blood was drawn into EDTA tubes, processed within 24 hours, and PBMCs were isolated by density gradient centrifugation. PBMCs intended for TCR sequencing were cryopreserved in liquid nitrogen and were subsequently thawed in a 37 degrees C water bath. The sorted or isolated CD4+, CD8+ and CD8+ TEMRA cells reached a purity of at least 90%. RNA was extracted using the RNeasy kit, and roughly 0.45 to 1 microgram was reverse transcribed with random hexamers. TCR beta CDR3 regions were amplified with the immunoSEQ multiplex PCR assay covering 54 Vbeta and 13 Jbeta segments. Bias from PCR amplification was corrected by using a synthetic template baseline for primer optimization and for computational correction. The authors' pipeline ran thus. Reads were annotated to V, D and J genes per IMGT and analyzed with immunoSEQ Analyzer, keeping only productive sequences. To calculate clonality, Shannon entropy was normalized by log2 of the number of productive unique sequences and then subtracted from one. Public and private clones were assessed among the 100 most prevalent clones of each patient and control. A clone was defined as Susac-specific if it was absent from the healthy and MS cohorts, from some 1,100 published viral clones and from other ImmuneACCESS disease sequences. TCRdb reprocessed the public reads (quality trimming at Q25 with fastp, clone calling with MiXCR) and kept in-frame beta chains. Identical CDR3 proteins give one entry, which carries the most common genes and DNA. The V and J calls, along with clone size, are taken from TCRdb and not from the paper's own processing. A total of under 200,000 distinct CDR3 sequences appear in this sample, 85% to 95% of them only once. The top ten hold approximately 0.094% of the sample.

The source material was CD4+ T cells from PBMCs. The TCR sequence derives from a human donor in good health. Here the chain combines TRBV29-1 and TRBJ2-5; a stretch of 7 junction bases matches TRBD2. CDR3 loop: CSGRSEAGSWETQYF. The sequenced DNA is TGCAGCGGCCGGTCGGAAGCGGGAAGTTGGGAGACCCAGTACTTC.